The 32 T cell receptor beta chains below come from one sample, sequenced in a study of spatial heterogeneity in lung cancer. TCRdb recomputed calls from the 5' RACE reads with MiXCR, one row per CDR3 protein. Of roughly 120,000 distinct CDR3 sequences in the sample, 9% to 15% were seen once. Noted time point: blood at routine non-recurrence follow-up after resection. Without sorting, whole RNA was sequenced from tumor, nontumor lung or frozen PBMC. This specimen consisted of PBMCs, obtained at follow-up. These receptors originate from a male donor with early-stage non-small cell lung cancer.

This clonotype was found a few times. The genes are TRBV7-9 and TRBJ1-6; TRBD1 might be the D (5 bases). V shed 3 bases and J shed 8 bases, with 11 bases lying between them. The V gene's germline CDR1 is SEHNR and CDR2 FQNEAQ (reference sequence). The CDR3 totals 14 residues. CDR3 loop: CASSFVGVDSPLHF. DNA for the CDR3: TGTGCCAGCAGCTTTGTGGGGGTGGATTCACCCCTCCACTTT.

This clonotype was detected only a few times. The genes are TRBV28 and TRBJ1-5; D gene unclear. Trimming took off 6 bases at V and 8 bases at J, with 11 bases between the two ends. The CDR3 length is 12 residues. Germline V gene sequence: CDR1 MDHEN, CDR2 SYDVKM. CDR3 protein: CASSPLVKPQHF. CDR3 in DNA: TGTGCCAGCAGCCCCCTCGTTAAGCCCCAGCATTTT.

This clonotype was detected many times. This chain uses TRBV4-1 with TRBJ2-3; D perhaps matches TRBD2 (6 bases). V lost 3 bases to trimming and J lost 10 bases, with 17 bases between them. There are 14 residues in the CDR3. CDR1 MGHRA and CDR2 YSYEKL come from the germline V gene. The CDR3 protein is CASSQAPGETAQYF. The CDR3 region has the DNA TGCGCCAGCAGCCAGGCACCGGGGGAAACGGCGCAGTATTTT.

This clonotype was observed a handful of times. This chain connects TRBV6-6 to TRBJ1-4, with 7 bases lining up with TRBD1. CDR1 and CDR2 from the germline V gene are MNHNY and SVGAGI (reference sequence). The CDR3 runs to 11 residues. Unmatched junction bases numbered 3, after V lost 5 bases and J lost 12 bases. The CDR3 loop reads CASSPGQELFF. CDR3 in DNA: TGTGCCAGCAGTCCCGGACAGGAACTGTTTTTT.

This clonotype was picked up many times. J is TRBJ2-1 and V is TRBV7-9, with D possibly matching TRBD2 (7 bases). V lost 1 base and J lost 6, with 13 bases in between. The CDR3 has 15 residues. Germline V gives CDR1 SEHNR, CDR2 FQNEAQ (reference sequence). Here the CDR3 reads CASSLEGDYSNEQFF. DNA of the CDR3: TGTGCCAGCAGCTTAGAGGGGGACTATAGCAATGAGCAGTTCTTC.

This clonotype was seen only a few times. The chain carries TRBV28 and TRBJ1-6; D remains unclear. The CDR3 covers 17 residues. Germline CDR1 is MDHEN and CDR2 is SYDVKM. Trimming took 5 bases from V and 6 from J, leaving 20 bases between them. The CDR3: CASSTLRDSWFNSPLHF. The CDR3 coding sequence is TGTGCCAGCAGTACCTTGCGGGATTCGTGGTTTAATTCACCCCTCCACTTT.

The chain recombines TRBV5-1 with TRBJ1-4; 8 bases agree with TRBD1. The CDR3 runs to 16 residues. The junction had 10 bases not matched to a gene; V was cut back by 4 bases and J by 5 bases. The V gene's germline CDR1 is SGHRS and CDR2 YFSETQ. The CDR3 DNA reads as TGCGCCAGCAGCCTAGCCCCACAGGGGGGGAATGAAAAACTGTTTTTT. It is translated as CASSLAPQGGNEKLFF.

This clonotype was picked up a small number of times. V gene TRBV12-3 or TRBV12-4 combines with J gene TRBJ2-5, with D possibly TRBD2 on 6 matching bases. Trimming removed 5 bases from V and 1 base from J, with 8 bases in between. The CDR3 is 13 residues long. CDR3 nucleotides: TGTGCCAGCAGTGCGGGACTCCAAGAGACCCAGTACTTC. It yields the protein CASSAGLQETQYF.

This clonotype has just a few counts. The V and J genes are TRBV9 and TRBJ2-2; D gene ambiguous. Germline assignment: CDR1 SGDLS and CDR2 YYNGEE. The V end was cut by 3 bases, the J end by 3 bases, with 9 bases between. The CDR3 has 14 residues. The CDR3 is CASSGGYYTGELFF. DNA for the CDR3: TGTGCCAGCAGCGGAGGCTACTACACCGGGGAGCTGTTTTTT.

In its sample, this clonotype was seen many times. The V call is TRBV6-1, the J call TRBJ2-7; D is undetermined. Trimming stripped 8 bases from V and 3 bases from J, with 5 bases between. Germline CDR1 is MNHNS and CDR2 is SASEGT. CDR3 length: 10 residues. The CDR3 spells CASAVYEQYF. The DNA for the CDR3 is TGTGCCAGCGCAGTCTACGAGCAGTACTTC.

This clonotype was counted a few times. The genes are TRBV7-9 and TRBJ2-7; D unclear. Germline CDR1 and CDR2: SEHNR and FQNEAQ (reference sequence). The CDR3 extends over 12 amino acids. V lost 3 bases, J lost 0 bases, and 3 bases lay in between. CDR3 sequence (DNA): TGTGCCAGCAGCTTCAGCTCCTACGAGCAGTACTTC. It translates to CASSFSSYEQYF.

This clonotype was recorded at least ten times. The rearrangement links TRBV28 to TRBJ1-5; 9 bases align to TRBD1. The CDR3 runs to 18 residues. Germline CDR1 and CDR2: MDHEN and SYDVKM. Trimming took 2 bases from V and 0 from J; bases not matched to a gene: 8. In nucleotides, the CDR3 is TGTGCCAGCAGTTTAATACAGGGGGCGAGACATAGCAATCAGCCCCAGCATTTT. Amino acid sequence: CASSLIQGARHSNQPQHF.

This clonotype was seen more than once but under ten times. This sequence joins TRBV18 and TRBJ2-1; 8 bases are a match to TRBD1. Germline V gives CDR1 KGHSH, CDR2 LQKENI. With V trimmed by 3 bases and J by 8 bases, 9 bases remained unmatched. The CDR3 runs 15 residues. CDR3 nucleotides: TGTGCCAGCTCACCCCGGGCAGGGGGCCGAGATGAGCAGTTCTTC. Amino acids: CASSPRAGGRDEQFF.

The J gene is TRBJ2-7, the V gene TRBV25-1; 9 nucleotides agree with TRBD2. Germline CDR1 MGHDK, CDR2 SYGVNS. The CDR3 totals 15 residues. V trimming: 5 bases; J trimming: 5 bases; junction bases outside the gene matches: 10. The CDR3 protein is CASSRTRGGSDEQYF. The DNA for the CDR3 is TGTGCCAGCAGTAGGACGCGGGGGGGATCGGACGAGCAGTACTTC.

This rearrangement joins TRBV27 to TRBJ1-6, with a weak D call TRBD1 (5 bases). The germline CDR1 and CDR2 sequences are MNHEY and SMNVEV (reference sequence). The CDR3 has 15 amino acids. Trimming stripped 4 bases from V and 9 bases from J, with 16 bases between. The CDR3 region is CASSYIAGDFSPLHF. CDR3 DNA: TGTGCCAGCAGTTACATCGCGGGGGACTTTTCACCCCTCCACTTT.

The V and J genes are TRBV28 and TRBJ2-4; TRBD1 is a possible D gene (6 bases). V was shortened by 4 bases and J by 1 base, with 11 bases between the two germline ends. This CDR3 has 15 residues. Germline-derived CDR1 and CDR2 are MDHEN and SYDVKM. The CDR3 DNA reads TGTGCCAGCAGTTCGCCGCAGGGGGCCAAAAACATTCAGTACTTC. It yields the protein CASSSPQGAKNIQYF.

The CDR3 reads CASSYERGSYEQYF. CDR3 nucleotides: TGTGCCAGCAGTTACGAGCGGGGGTCCTACGAGCAGTACTTC. The V call is TRBV6-5, the J call TRBJ2-7; TRBD2 agrees at 8 bases. This CDR3 is 14 amino acids long. Per germline, CDR1 MNHEY and CDR2 SVGAGI. The V segment lost 2 bases and the J segment 1 base; nucleotides outside the gene matches: 1.

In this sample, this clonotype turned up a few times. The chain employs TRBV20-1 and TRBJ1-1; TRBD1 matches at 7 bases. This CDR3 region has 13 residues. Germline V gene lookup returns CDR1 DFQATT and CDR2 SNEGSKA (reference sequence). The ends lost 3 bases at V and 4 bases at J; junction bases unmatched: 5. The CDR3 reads CSASRQGFTEAFF. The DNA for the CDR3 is TGCAGTGCTAGTAGACAGGGATTCACTGAAGCTTTCTTT.

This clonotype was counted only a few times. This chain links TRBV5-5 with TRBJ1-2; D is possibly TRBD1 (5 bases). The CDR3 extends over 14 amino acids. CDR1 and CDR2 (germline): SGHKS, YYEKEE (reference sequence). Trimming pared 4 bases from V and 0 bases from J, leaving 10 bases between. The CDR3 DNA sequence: TGTGCCAGCAGCGACAGAGACTCTAACTATGGCTACACCTTC. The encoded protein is CASSDRDSNYGYTF.

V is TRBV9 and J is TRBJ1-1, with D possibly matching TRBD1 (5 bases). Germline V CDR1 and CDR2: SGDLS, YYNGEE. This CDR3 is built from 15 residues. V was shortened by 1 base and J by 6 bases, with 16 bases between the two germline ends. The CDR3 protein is CASSVFDSLSSEAFF. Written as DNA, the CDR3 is TGTGCCAGCAGCGTATTTGACAGCCTGAGCTCTGAAGCTTTCTTT.

The CDR3 DNA reads as TGTGCCAGCGGGGGACAGGGACCCCGCACAGATACGCAGTATTTT. Its translation: CASGGQGPRTDTQYF. The gene calls are TRBV5-4 and TRBJ2-3; the match to TRBD1 covers 9 bases. Per germline, CDR1 SGHNT and CDR2 YYREEE (reference sequence). The CDR3 consists of 15 residues. J gave up 1 base and V 7 bases, and 7 bases lay outside the gene matches. Supplemented by reference TRBV5-4 and TRBJ2-3, the full variable domain reads ETGVTQSPTHLIKTRGQQVTLRCSSQSGHNTVSWYQQALGQGPQFIFQYYREEENGRGNFPPRFSGLQFPNYSSELNVNALELDDSALYLCASGGQGPRTDTQYFGPGTRLTVL.

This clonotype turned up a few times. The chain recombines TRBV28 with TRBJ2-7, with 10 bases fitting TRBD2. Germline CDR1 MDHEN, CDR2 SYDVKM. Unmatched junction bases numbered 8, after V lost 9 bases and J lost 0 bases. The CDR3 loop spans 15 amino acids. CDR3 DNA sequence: TGTGCCAGTCTTCTAGCGGGGGCGACCTCCTACGAGCAGTACTTC. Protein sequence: CASLLAGATSYEQYF.

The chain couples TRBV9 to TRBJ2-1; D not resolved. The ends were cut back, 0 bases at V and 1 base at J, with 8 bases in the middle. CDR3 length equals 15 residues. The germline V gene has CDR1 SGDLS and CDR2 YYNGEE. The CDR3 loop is CASSVVPGSYNEQFF. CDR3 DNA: TGTGCCAGCAGCGTAGTCCCAGGTTCCTACAATGAGCAGTTCTTC.

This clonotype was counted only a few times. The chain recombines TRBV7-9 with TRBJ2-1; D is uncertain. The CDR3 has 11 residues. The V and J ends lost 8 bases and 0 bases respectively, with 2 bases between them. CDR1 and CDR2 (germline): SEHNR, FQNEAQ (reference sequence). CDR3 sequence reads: CASGSYNEQFF. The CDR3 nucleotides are TGTGCCAGCGGCTCCTACAATGAGCAGTTCTTC.

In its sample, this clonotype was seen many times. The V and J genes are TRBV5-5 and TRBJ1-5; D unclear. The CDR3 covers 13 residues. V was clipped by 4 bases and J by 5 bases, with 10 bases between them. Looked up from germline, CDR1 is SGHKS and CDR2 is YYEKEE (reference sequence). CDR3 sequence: CASSVATYQPQHF. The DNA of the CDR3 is TGTGCCAGCAGCGTTGCTACGTATCAGCCCCAGCATTTT.

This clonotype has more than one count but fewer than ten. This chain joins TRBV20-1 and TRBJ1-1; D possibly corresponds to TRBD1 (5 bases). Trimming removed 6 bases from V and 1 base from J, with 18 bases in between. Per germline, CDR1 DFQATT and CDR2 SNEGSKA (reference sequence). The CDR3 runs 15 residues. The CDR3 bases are TGCAGTGCCCTATCTTCAGGGTCCTCGAACACTGAAGCTTTCTTT. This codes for CSALSSGSSNTEAFF.

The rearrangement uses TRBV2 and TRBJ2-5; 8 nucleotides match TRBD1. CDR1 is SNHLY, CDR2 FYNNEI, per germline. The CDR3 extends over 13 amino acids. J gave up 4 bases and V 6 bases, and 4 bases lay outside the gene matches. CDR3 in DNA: TGTGCCAGCAGGGGGACAGGCGGAGAGACCCAGTACTTC. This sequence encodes CASRGTGGETQYF. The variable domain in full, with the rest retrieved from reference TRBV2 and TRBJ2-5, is EPEVTQTPSHQVTQMGQEVILRCVPISNHLYFYWYRQILGQKVEFLVSFYNNEISEKSEIFDDQFSVERPDGSNFTLKIRSTKLEDSAMYFCASRGTGGETQYFGPGTRLLVL.

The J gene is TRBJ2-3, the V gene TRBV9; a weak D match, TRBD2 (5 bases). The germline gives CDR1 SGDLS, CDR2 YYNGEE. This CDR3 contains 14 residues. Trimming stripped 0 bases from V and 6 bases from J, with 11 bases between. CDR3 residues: CASSVVTDSDTQYF. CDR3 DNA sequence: TGTGCCAGCAGCGTAGTGACGGACTCGGATACGCAGTATTTT.

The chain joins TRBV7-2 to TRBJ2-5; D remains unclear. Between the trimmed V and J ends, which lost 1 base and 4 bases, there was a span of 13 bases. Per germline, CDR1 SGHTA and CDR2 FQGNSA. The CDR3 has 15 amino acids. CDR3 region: CASSLDHKLVETQYF. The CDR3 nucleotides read TGTGCCAGCAGCTTAGACCACAAACTGGTAGAGACCCAGTACTTC.

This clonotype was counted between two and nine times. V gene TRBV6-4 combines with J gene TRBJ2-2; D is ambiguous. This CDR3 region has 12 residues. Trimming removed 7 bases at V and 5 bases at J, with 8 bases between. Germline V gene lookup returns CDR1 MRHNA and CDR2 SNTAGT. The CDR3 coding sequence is TGTGCCAGCAAACGAGGAACCGGGGAGCTGTTTTTT. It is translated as CASKRGTGELFF.

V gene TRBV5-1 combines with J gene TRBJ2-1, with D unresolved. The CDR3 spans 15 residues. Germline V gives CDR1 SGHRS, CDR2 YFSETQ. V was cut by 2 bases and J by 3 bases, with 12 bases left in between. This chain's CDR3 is CASSFPFDNYNEQFF. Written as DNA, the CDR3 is TGCGCCAGCAGCTTTCCCTTCGACAACTACAATGAGCAGTTCTTC.

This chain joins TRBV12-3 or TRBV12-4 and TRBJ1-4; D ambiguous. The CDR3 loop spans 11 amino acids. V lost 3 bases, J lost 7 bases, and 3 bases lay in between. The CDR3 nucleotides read TGTGCCAGCAGTTTTAGTGAAAAACTGTTTTTT. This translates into CASSFSEKLFF.